One and the same sample provided the 25 T cell receptor beta chains below, sequenced in a study of cytomegalovirus exposure and HLA in healthy donors. PCR amplification relied on 60 Vbeta primers (plus 13 Jbeta primers). Assay used: immunoSEQ multiplex PCR; TCRdb lists only in-frame clones, some missing. The sample lists approximately 150,000 clones; about three quarters were seen once. Specimen: PBMCs. The receptors derive from a woman in her 40s in good health and CMV-seropositive.

For this clone: The sample contains more than one DNA sequence encoding this CDR3. The chain employs TRBV29-1 and TRBJ2-7, with 9 positions matching TRBD1. Trimming removed 7 bases from V and 3 bases from J; junction bases left unmatched: 4. The CDR3 consists of 12 residues. Germline V gene lookup returns CDR1 SQVTM and CDR2 ANQGSEA. This chain's CDR3 is CSAGQGIYEQYF. The DNA for the CDR3 is TGCAGCGCCGGACAGGGGATCTACGAGCAGTACTTC.

The CDR3 here is CASSSASGYTDTQYF. In DNA form, the CDR3 reads TGTGCCAGCTCAAGTGCTAGCGGTTACACAGATACGCAGTATTTT. This chain connects TRBV18 to TRBJ2-3; the match to TRBD2 covers 7 bases. CDR1 and CDR2 (germline): KGHSH, LQKENI. Trimming took 5 bases from V and 2 from J; bases not matched to a gene: 7. CDR3 size: 15 residues.

The chain has TRBV29-1 and TRBJ2-3; D may be TRBD2 (6 bases). The V gene's germline CDR1 is SQVTM and CDR2 ANQGSEA. The V end lost 0 bases, the J end lost 5 bases, and 15 bases lay between the germline ends. The CDR3 contains 15 residues. The CDR3 DNA follows: TGCAGCGTTGAAGATTCGCGGGGCGGAGGAGATACGCAGTATTTT. Protein: CSVEDSRGGGDTQYF.

This chain's CDR3 is CSEGTSGRQTGELFF. The CDR3 nucleotides are TGCAGCGAGGGGACTAGCGGGAGGCAAACCGGGGAGCTGTTTTTT. The V and J genes are TRBV29-1 and TRBJ2-2, with 15 bases matching TRBD2. The CDR3 runs 15 residues. The V and J ends lost 7 bases and 5 bases, in that order; junction bases with no gene match: 5. Germline CDR1 reads SQVTM; CDR2 reads ANQGSEA.

The V gene is TRBV2, the J gene TRBJ1-1; TRBD1 is a possible D gene (5 bases). With 6 bases removed from V and 5 bases from J, the gap between germline ends came to 16 bases. Germline CDR1 and CDR2: SNHLY and FYNNEI. CDR3 size: 14 residues. CDR3 sequence reads: CASSGTTTGTEAFF. The CDR3 DNA follows: TGTGCCAGCAGCGGGACTACGACGGGGACTGAAGCTTTCTTT.

The rearrangement joins TRBV4-3 to TRBJ1-3; 8 nucleotides match TRBD1. Losses at the gene ends were 3 bases for V and 4 bases for J; bases not matched to a gene: 11. Looked up from germline, CDR1 is LGHNA and CDR2 is YSLEER. The CDR3 is 17 residues long. For the CDR3, the DNA is TGCGCCAGCAGCCAGACCCTGACAGGGGTGGGCGGAAACACCATATATTTT. Its protein is CASSQTLTGVGGNTIYF.

This clone was found once. V is TRBV2 and J is TRBJ2-1; maybe TRBD2 (6 bases). CDR3 size: 15 residues. The V gene lost 4 bases and the J gene lost 4 bases, with 14 bases spanning the gap. Germline loops: CDR1 SNHLY, CDR2 FYNNEI. The CDR3 DNA reads TGTGCCAGCAGTGTTGCTGCGGGGCGATACAATGAGCAGTTCTTC. This sequence encodes CASSVAAGRYNEQFF.

This chain uses TRBV2 with TRBJ1-4; D gene uncertain. The length of the CDR3 is 14 residues. Germline V gene data show CDR1 as SNHLY and CDR2 as FYNNEI. The V end lost 5 bases, the J end lost 5 bases, and 12 bases lay between the germline ends. The CDR3 nucleotides are TGTGCCAGCAGTAAAAACAGCCACAATGAAAAACTGTTTTTT. Residues: CASSKNSHNEKLFF.

CDR3 region: CASSLPQGQAFF. Here the CDR3 DNA reads TGTGCCAGCAGCCTTCCACAGGGGCAAGCTTTCTTT. V usage is TRBV28 and J usage is TRBJ1-1; 7 nucleotides agree with TRBD1. The CDR3 sequence is 12 residues long. Trimming took 6 bases from V and 9 from J; bases not matched to a gene: 7. Germline V gene sequence: CDR1 MDHEN, CDR2 SYDVKM.

The rearrangement uses TRBV19 and TRBJ1-2; D gene unclear. The V gene's germline CDR1 is LNHDA and CDR2 SQIVND (reference sequence). The length of the CDR3 is 17 residues. The germline V and J ends were trimmed by 1 base and 2 bases, with 17 bases remaining between them. The CDR3 region is CASSIVSSGTANYGYTF. CDR3 coding DNA: TGTGCCAGTAGTATAGTTAGCAGTGGAACGGCCAACTATGGCTACACCTTC.

This sequence joins TRBV6-5 and TRBJ1-1, with TRBD1 identical over 7 bases. CDR1 is MNHEY and CDR2 is SVGAGI in the germline V gene. The CDR3 length is 14 residues. The V and J ends lost 5 bases and 3 bases, in that order; junction bases with no gene match: 6. The CDR3 nucleotides are TGTGCCAGCAGTCAAAGGGGGCCCCACACTGAAGCTTTCTTT. Residues: CASSQRGPHTEAFF.

J is TRBJ2-7 and V is TRBV27, with 12 bases that match TRBD2. Per germline, CDR1 MNHEY and CDR2 SMNVEV (reference sequence). V was clipped by 4 bases and J by 5 bases; unmatched bases: 9. The CDR3 is 16 amino acids. The CDR3 DNA is TGTGCCAGCAGTTCTTACCGGACTAGCGGGACGAACGAGCAGTACTTC. It specifies CASSSYRTSGTNEQYF.

This clone appeared a few times. In DNA, the CDR3 is TGTGCCAGCAGACGGACTAGCGGGAGTGCCAATGAGCAGTTCTTC. Translation gives CASRRTSGSANEQFF. This chain connects TRBV13 to TRBJ2-1; 13 nucleotides line up with TRBD2. This CDR3 has 15 residues. Per the germline V gene, CDR1 is PRHDT and CDR2 is FYEKMQ (reference sequence). The trim removed 6 bases at V and 6 bases at J, leaving 5 bases unmatched.

The J gene is TRBJ1-4, the V gene TRBV4-3, with D perhaps TRBD1 (5 bases). CDR1 is LGHNA, CDR2 YSLEER, per germline. The CDR3 covers 15 residues. The ends were cut back, 4 bases at V and 0 bases at J, with 9 bases in the middle. CDR3 sequence: CASSPTGPTNEKLFF. In DNA form, the CDR3 reads TGCGCCAGCAGCCCTACAGGACCAACTAATGAAAAACTGTTTTTT.

The chain combines TRBV10-2 with TRBJ2-5, with D possibly TRBD2 on 6 matching bases. The CDR3 sequence is 13 residues long. With 8 bases removed from V and 4 bases from J, the gap between germline ends came to 14 bases. Germline V gene lookup returns CDR1 WSHSY and CDR2 SAAADI. CDR3 coding DNA: TGCGCCAGCTGCGGGACCGCAGGAGAGACCCAGTACTTC. Amino acid sequence: CASCGTAGETQYF.

The V gene is TRBV9, the J gene TRBJ1-6; D gene ambiguous. The germline V gene has CDR1 SGDLS and CDR2 YYNGEE. V was cut by 2 bases and J by 1 base, with 7 bases left in between. The CDR3 runs to 15 residues. The CDR3 sequence: CASSVGGSYNSPLHF. Here the CDR3 DNA reads TGTGCCAGCAGCGTGGGAGGGTCCTATAATTCACCCCTCCACTTT. Using reference TRBV9 and TRBJ1-6 for the parts outside the CDR3, the full variable domain is DSGVTQTPKHLITATGQRVTLRCSPRSGDLSVYWYQQSLDQGLQFLIQYYNGEERAKGNILERFSAQQFPDLHSELNLSSLELGDSALYFCASSVGGSYNSPLHFGNGTRLTVT.

V usage is TRBV5-8 and J usage is TRBJ1-5, with TRBD1 as a possible D gene (5 bases). CDR1 and CDR2 (germline): SGHTS, YDEGEE. V shed 0 bases and J shed 1 base, with 8 bases lying between them. The CDR3 length is 15 residues. The CDR3 reads CASSLVGGSNQPQHF. The CDR3 nucleotides are TGTGCCAGCAGCTTGGTCGGGGGGAGCAATCAGCCCCAGCATTTT.

V and J are TRBV25-1 and TRBJ2-3; TRBD2 agrees at 10 bases. After removal of 6 bases from V and 5 bases from J, the junction contained 8 bases not matched to a gene. From germline, CDR1 is MGHDK and CDR2 SYGVNS. This CDR3 has 15 amino acids. The CDR3 sequence: CASRSSSGSRDTQYF. The DNA for the CDR3 is TGTGCCAGCAGAAGTTCTAGCGGGAGTAGAGATACGCAGTATTTT.

The V call is TRBV10-1, the J call TRBJ1-1; D is perhaps TRBD1 (5 bases). The V gene lost 6 bases and the J gene lost 1 base, with 9 bases spanning the gap. Germline CDR1 and CDR2: WNHNN and SYGVQD (reference sequence). The CDR3 length is 13 residues. CDR3 in DNA: TGCGCCAGCAGGGGGCAGAAGAACACTGAAGCTTTCTTT. Its translation is CASRGQKNTEAFF.

The chain joins TRBV13 to TRBJ2-7, with 10 positions matching TRBD2. There are 15 residues in the CDR3. The germline gives CDR1 PRHDT, CDR2 FYEKMQ (reference sequence). Trimming took 1 base from V and 2 from J; bases not matched to a gene: 2. The CDR3 DNA is TGTGCCAGCAGCTTAGCTAGCGGGAGTACCTACGAGCAGTACTTC. It encodes CASSLASGSTYEQYF. Variable domain in full (rest from reference TRBV13 and TRBJ2-7): AAGVIQSPRHLIKEKRETATLKCYPIPRHDTVYWYQQGPGQDPQFLISFYEKMQSDKGSIPDRFSAQQFSDYHSELNMSSLELGDSALYFCASSLASGSTYEQYFGPGTRLTVT.

This chain uses TRBV18 with TRBJ1-1; 9 nucleotides agree with TRBD1. CDR1 and CDR2 from the germline V gene are KGHSH and LQKENI. The J segment lost 0 bases and the V segment lost 3 bases, leaving 5 bases of the junction unmatched. The CDR3 is 16 amino acids. The CDR3 sequence: CASSPGDRAMNTEAFF. The DNA for the CDR3 is TGTGCCAGCTCACCCGGGGACAGGGCTATGAACACTGAAGCTTTCTTT.

The genes are TRBV30 and TRBJ2-7, with D possibly matching TRBD2 (5 bases). The ends were cut back, 4 bases at V and 3 bases at J, with 10 bases in the middle. This CDR3 is 12 amino acids long. The germline CDR1 and CDR2 sequences are GTSNPN and SVGIG (reference sequence). The DNA for the CDR3 is TGTGCCTGGACATTGGACTTCTACGAGCAGTACTTC. Its protein is CAWTLDFYEQYF.

This clone was detected only a few times. The genes are TRBV7-2 and TRBJ2-7, with TRBD1 as a possible D gene (6 bases). The ends were cut back, 2 bases at V and 3 bases at J, with 11 bases in the middle. The CDR3 is 14 residues long. Germline V CDR1 and CDR2: SGHTA, FQGNSA. CDR3 sequence (DNA): TGTGCCAGCAGCTTACCGGACAGATTCTACGAGCAGTACTTC. It codes for CASSLPDRFYEQYF.

This chain links TRBV4-1 with TRBJ1-2; maybe TRBD1 (6 bases). The CDR3 consists of 16 residues. Between the trimmed V and J ends, which lost 0 bases and 1 base, there was a span of 12 bases. Germline lookup yields CDR1 MGHRA and CDR2 YSYEKL. CDR3 nucleotide sequence: TGCGCCAGCAGCCAAGAGGCCAGGGGTTTTAACTATGGCTACACCTTC. Protein: CASSQEARGFNYGYTF.

The chain links TRBV19 to TRBJ2-2; a weak D match, TRBD1 (6 bases). V was trimmed by 3 bases and J by 0 bases, leaving 11 bases between them. Germline V CDR1 and CDR2: LNHDA, SQIVND (reference sequence). This CDR3 contains 16 residues. The DNA of the CDR3 is TGTGCCAGTAGTATTTCGGACAGCGCGAACACCGGGGAGCTGTTTTTT. Amino acid sequence: CASSISDSANTGELFF.